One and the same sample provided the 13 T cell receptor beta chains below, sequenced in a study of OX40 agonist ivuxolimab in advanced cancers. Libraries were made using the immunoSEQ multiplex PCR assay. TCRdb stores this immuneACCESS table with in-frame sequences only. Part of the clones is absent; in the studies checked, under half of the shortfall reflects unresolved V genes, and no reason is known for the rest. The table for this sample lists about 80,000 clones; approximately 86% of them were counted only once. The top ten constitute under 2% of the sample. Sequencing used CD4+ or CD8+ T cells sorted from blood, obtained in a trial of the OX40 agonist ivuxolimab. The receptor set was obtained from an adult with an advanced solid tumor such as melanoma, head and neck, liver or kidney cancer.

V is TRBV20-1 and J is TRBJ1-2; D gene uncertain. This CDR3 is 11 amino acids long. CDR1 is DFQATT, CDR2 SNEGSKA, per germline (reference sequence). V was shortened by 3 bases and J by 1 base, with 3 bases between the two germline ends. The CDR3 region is CSASRNYGYTF. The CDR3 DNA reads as TGCAGTGCTAGTCGTAACTATGGCTACACCTTC.

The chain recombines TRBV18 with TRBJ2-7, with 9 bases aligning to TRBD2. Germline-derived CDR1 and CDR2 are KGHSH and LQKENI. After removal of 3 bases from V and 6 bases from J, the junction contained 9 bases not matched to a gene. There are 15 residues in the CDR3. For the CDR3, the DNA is TGTGCCAGCTCACCGAGCGGGGGGTTGGCGGGCGAGCAGTACTTC. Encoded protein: CASSPSGGLAGEQYF.

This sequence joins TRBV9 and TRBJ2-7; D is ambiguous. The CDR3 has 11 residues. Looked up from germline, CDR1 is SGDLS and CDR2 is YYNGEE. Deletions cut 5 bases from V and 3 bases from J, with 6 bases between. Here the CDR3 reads CASSSDYEQYF. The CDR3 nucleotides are TGTGCCAGCAGTTCTGACTACGAGCAGTACTTC.

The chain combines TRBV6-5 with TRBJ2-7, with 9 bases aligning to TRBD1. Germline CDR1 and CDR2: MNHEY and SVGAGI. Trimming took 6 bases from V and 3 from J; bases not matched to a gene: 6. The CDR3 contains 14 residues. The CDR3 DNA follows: TGTGCCAGCAGCTACCGGGACAGGGACTACGAGCAGTACTTC. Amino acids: CASSYRDRDYEQYF.

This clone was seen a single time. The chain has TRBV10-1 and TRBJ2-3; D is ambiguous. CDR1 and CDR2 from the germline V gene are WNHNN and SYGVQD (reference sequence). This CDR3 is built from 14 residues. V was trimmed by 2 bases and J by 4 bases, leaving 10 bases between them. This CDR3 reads CASSEPGRADTQYF. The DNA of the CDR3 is TGCGCCAGCAGTGAGCCCGGGCGCGCAGATACGCAGTATTTT.

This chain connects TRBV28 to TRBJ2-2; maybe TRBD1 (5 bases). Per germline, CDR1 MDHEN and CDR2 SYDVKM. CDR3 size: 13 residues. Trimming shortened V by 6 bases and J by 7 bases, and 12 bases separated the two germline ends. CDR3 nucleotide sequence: TGTGCCAGCAGCAGGGTATCTTTCGGGGAGCTGTTTTTT. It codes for CASSRVSFGELFF.

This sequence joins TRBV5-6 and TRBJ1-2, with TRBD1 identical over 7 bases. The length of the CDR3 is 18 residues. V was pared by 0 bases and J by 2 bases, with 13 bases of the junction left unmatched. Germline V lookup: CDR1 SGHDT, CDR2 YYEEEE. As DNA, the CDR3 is TGTGCCAGCAGCTTGGGACTTTGGACAGGCGCAGGAAACTATGGCTACACCTTC. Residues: CASSLGLWTGAGNYGYTF.

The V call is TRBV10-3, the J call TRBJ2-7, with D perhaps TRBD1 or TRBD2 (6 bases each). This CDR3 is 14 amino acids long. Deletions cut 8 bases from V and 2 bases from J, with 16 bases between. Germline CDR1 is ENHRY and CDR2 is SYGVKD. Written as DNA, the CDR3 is TGTGCCATCCGAGATAGGGGGGAGACCTACGAGCAGTACTTC. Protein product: CAIRDRGETYEQYF.

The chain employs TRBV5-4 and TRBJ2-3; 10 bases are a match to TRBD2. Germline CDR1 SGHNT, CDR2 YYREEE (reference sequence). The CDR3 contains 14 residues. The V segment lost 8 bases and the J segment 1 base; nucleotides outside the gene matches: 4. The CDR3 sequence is CASKRGGGTDTQYF. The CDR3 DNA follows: TGTGCCAGTAAGCGGGGGGGAGGCACAGATACGCAGTATTTT.

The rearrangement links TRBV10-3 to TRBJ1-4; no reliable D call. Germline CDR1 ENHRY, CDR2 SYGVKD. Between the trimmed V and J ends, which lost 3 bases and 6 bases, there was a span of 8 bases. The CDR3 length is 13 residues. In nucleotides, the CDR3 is TGTGCCATCAGTGACCAGACTGATGAAAAACTGTTTTTT. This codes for CAISDQTDEKLFF.

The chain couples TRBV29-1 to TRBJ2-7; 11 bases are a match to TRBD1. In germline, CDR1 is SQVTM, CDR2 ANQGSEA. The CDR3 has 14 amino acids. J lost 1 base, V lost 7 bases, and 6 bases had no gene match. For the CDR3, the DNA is TGCAGCGGTTGGGACAGGGGGAGTTCCTACGAGCAGTACTTC. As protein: CSGWDRGSSYEQYF.

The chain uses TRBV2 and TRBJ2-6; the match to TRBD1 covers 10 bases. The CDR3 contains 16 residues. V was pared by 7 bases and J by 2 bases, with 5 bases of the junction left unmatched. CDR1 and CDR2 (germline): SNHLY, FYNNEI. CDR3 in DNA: TGTGCCAGCAATCAGGACAGGGGGACTGGGGCCAACGTCCTGACTTTC. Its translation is CASNQDRGTGANVLTF. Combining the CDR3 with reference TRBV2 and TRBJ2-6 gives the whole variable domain EPEVTQTPSHQVTQMGQEVILRCVPISNHLYFYWYRQILGQKVEFLVSFYNNEISEKSEIFDDQFSVERPDGSNFTLKIRSTKLEDSAMYFCASNQDRGTGANVLTFGAGSRLTVL.

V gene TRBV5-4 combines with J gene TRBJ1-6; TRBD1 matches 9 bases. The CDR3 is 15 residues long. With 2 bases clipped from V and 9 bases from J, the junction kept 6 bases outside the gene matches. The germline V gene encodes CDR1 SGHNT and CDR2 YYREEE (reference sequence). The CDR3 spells CASSFFQGQGSPLHF. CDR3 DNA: TGTGCCAGCAGCTTTTTTCAGGGACAGGGTTCACCCCTCCACTTT.